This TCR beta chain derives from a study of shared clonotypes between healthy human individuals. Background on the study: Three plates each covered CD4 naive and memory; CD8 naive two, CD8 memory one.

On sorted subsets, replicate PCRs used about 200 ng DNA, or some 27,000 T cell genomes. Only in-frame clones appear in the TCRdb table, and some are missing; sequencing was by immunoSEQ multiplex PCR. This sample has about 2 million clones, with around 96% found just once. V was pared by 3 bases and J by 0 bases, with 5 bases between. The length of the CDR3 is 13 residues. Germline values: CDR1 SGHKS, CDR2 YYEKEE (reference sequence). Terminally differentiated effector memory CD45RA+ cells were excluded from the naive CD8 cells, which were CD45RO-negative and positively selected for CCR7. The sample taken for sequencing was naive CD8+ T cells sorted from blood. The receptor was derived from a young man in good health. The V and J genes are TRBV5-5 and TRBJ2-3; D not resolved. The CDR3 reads CASSSHSTDTQYF. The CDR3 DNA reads TGTGCCAGCAGCTCGCACAGCACAGATACGCAGTATTTT. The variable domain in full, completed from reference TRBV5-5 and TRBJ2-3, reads DAGVTQSPTHLIKTRGQQVTLRCSPISGHKSVSWYQQVLGQGPQFIFQYYEKEERGRGNFPDRFSARQFPNYSSELNVNALLLGDSALYLCASSSHSTDTQYFGPGTRLTVL.